A single sample gave rise to the 7 T cell receptor beta chains below, sequenced in a study of T cell repertoires in cytomegalovirus infection. These receptors are not linked to any known antigen. TCRdb called the reads again in MiXCR, with one record for every CDR3 protein. The table has approximately 100,000 distinct CDR3 sequences, roughly 39% seen once. The input for sequencing was CD8+ T cells from cultured PBMCs, taken from culture after CMV antigen stimulation. The receptors originated from a human donor in good health (CMV status not recorded). Some clones in this sample may be carry-over from other donors' samples.

This clonotype appeared many times. The genes are TRBV7-8 and TRBJ1-1; D unclear. The CDR3 extends over 17 amino acids. Germline assignment: CDR1 SGHVS and CDR2 FQNEAQ. Trimming took off 5 bases at V and 3 bases at J, with 22 bases between the two ends. The CDR3 DNA follows: TGTGCCAGCAGCCCTAATTTAGTGTCGTACGGTGACACTGAAGCTTTCTTT. This sequence encodes CASSPNLVSYGDTEAFF.

In its sample, this clonotype was seen a few times. The chain is built from TRBV28 and TRBJ1-2, with TRBD1 matching over 8 bases. The V and J ends lost 7 bases and 3 bases, in that order; junction bases with no gene match: 10. From germline, CDR1 is MDHEN and CDR2 SYDVKM. CDR3 length equals 15 residues. CDR3 loop: CASTLTTGVYYGYTF. Written as DNA, the CDR3 is TGTGCCAGCACCCTAACGACAGGGGTCTACTATGGCTACACCTTC.

The rearrangement uses TRBV4-1 and TRBJ1-2; possible D gene TRBD1, 5 bases. The germline V and J ends were trimmed by 0 bases and 5 bases, with 13 bases remaining between them. Looked up from germline, CDR1 is MGHRA and CDR2 is YSYEKL. This CDR3 has 15 amino acids. The CDR3, as DNA: TGCGCCAGCAGCCAAGAAGAAGGGGTGCGATATGGCTACACCTTC. Encoded protein: CASSQEEGVRYGYTF.

The genes are TRBV23-1 and TRBJ2-1; 9 bases map to TRBD1. TRBV23-1 has ORF status, its function being uncertain. The CDR3 is 14 amino acids. Trimming cost V 3 bases and J 8 bases; bases outside gene matches: 5. CDR3 DNA: TGCGCCAGCAGTCAGGGACAGGGTGAATATGAGCAGTTCTTC. Its translation is CASSQGQGEYEQFF.

The chain has TRBV9 and TRBJ2-3, with 10 nucleotides matching TRBD2. After removal of 4 bases from V and 2 bases from J, the junction contained 4 bases not matched to a gene. CDR3 length equals 15 residues. Germline lookup yields CDR1 SGDLS and CDR2 YYNGEE. DNA for the CDR3: TGTGCCAGCAGCCCAGGACTAGCGGACACAGATACGCAGTATTTT. It codes for CASSPGLADTDTQYF.

The rearrangement joins TRBV3-1 to TRBJ2-3; 13 nucleotides agree with TRBD2. CDR1 and CDR2 from the germline V gene are LGHDT and YNNKEL (reference sequence). V dropped 4 bases and J dropped 2; count of bases not matched to a gene: 3. This CDR3 is 16 amino acids long. The CDR3 DNA reads as TGTGCCAGCAGCCTAGGGACTAGCGGGGCCACAGATACGCAGTATTTT. Translating gives CASSLGTSGATDTQYF.

This chain joins TRBV25-1 and TRBJ2-5, with unresolved D. Trimming left V 2 bases short and J 2 bases short, with 15 bases between. Germline V gene lookup returns CDR1 MGHDK and CDR2 SYGVNS. The CDR3 has 16 residues. The CDR3 region has the DNA TGTGCCAGCAGTGAAGAATGGGTAAGGCGACAAGAGACCCAGTACTTC. This sequence encodes CASSEEWVRRQETQYF. The complete variable domain, with remaining parts taken from reference TRBV25-1 and TRBJ2-5, reads EADIYQTPRYLVIGTGKKITLECSQTMGHDKMYWYQQDPGMELHLIHYSYGVNSTEKGDLSSESTVSRIRTEHFPLTLESARPSHTSQYLCASSEEWVRRQETQYFGPGTRLLVL.